This T cell receptor (beta chain) was documented in a study of T cell changes during pregnancy in multiple sclerosis. Clones were read by immunoSEQ multiplex PCR, and TCRdb kept only the in-frame ones, dropping some. The table lists under 10,000 clones, approximately 87% of them singletons. The CDR3 sequence is 17 residues long. CDR1 is SGHVS and CDR2 is FQNEAQ in the germline V gene. Trimming pared 2 bases from V and 7 bases from J, leaving 23 bases between. The rearrangement links TRBV7-8 to TRBJ1-2, with a possible D match to TRBD1 (6 bases). This receptor was taken from a female donor in good health, enrolled as a control in a pregnancy study. This sample comprised CD8+ T cells from peripheral blood mononuclear cells, obtained in the first trimester of pregnancy. The CDR3 coding sequence is TGTGCCAGCAGCTTAATCGCGGGGGGAGTAGGGGGTACTGGCTACACCTTC. Translation: CASSLIAGGVGGTGYTF. The variable domain in full, completed from reference TRBV7-8 and TRBJ1-2, reads GAGVSQSPRYKVAKRGQDVALRCDPISGHVSLFWYQQALGQGPEFLTYFQNEAQLDKSGLPSDRFFAERPEGSVSTLKIQRTQQEDSAVYLCASSLIAGGVGGTGYTFGSGTRLTVV.